The 13 T cell receptor beta chains below were found in one sample sequenced in a study of blood T cell repertoires in COVID-19. TCRdb's table, derived via immunoSEQ multiplex PCR, lists solely in-frame clones and lacks some. The data contain approximately 210,000 clones, around four fifths of them singletons. Sequencing used peripheral blood. The receptors stem from a man in his fifties or sixties with COVID-19, enrolled during active disease.

The rearrangement links TRBV29-1 to TRBJ2-7, with 7 positions matching TRBD2. Germline CDR1 is SQVTM and CDR2 is ANQGSEA. The CDR3 is 11 amino acids. Trimming took 6 bases from V and 5 from J; bases not matched to a gene: 4. For the CDR3, the DNA is TGCAGCGTGCCTGCGGGAGACGAGCAGTACTTC. Amino acid sequence: CSVPAGDEQYF.

The CDR3 DNA sequence: TGTGCCACCAGTGATATGACCAGGGCTGGCTACACCTTC. Translating gives CATSDMTRAGYTF. This chain uses TRBV24-1 with TRBJ1-2, with D perhaps matching TRBD1 (5 bases). V lost 3 bases and J lost 7, with 11 bases in between. The CDR3 covers 13 residues. The V gene's germline CDR1 is KGHDR and CDR2 SFDVKD.

The chain is built from TRBV9 and TRBJ2-1, with 11 bases matching TRBD2. V lost 4 bases and J lost 4; bases outside the gene matches: 4. This CDR3 has 15 residues. Germline-derived CDR1 and CDR2 are SGDLS and YYNGEE. The DNA of the CDR3 is TGTGCCAGCAGCTCGGGACTAGCGGTTTACAATGAGCAGTTCTTC. Translated, it gives CASSSGLAVYNEQFF.

The V and J genes are TRBV4-2 and TRBJ1-3; the D is unclear. Germline V CDR1 and CDR2: LGHNA, YNFKEQ. The CDR3 runs 15 residues. V was trimmed by 5 bases and J by 0 bases, leaving 11 bases between them. The CDR3 DNA sequence: TGTGCCAGCAGCTCCCCGGGAGGCTCTGGAAACACCATATATTTT. Protein sequence: CASSSPGGSGNTIYF.

V usage is TRBV19 and J usage is TRBJ2-2; a weak D match, TRBD2 (6 bases). Germline V lookup: CDR1 LNHDA, CDR2 SQIVND (reference sequence). V lost 5 bases and J lost 6, with 13 bases in between. The CDR3 sequence is 14 residues long. The DNA for the CDR3 is TGTGCCAGTAGTTTGGGACTCCTGGCCGGGGAGCTGTTTTTT. Amino acid sequence: CASSLGLLAGELFF.

This chain uses TRBV21-1 with TRBJ2-2; TRBD2 reflects the table's D call only, with no check against the DNA. TRBV21-1 is tagged as a pseudogene. CDR3 length equals 14 residues. CDR3 in amino acids: CALTGRVNTGELFF. The DNA of the CDR3 is TGTGCCCTAACAGGGAGGGTCAACACCGGGGAGCTGTTTTTT.

This clone has more than one count but fewer than ten. The chain uses TRBV3-1 (or the pseudogene TRBV3-2) and TRBJ1-1; 8 bases line up with TRBD1. The V gene's germline CDR1 is LGHDT and CDR2 YNNKEL (reference sequence). CDR3 length: 14 amino acids. Trimming cost V 7 bases and J 4 bases; bases outside gene matches: 8. DNA for the CDR3: TGTGCCAGCACCCGAGGTACAGGGGGCACTGAAGCTTTCTTT. It is translated as CASTRGTGGTEAFF.

The J gene is TRBJ1-1, the V gene TRBV10-1, with D unclear. The CDR3 runs to 14 residues. Per the germline V gene, CDR1 is WNHNN and CDR2 is SYGVQD (reference sequence). Trimming removed 3 bases at V and 1 base at J, with 9 bases between. CDR3 sequence (DNA): TGCGCCAGCAGTGAATCGAGAGGGAACACTGAAGCTTTCTTT. This gives the protein CASSESRGNTEAFF.

The V call is TRBV6-1, the J call TRBJ2-1, with unresolved D. CDR3 size: 14 residues. Germline assignment: CDR1 MNHNS and CDR2 SASEGT. V lost 3 bases, J lost 0 bases, and 6 bases lay in between. CDR3 amino acids: CASSERSSYNEQFF. The CDR3 DNA is TGTGCCAGCAGTGAGAGGAGCTCCTACAATGAGCAGTTCTTC.

CDR3 residues: CASSHDSDRSETQYF. The CDR3, as DNA: TGCGCCAGCAGCCATGACTCCGACAGGAGCGAGACCCAGTACTTC. This rearrangement joins TRBV5-1 to TRBJ2-5; tentatively, D is TRBD1 (6 bases). The CDR3 runs 15 residues. Trimming removed 4 bases at V and 5 bases at J, with 18 bases between. CDR1 is SGHRS, CDR2 YFSETQ, per germline.

The V gene is TRBV7-8, the J gene TRBJ2-1; D not certain. Trimming shortened V by 5 bases and J by 6 bases, and 5 bases separated the two germline ends. The CDR3 is made up of 11 amino acids. The germline gives CDR1 SGHVS, CDR2 FQNEAQ. The CDR3, as DNA: TGTGCCAGCAGCCTCCGCAATGAGCAGTTCTTC. It translates to CASSLRNEQFF.

The V gene is TRBV18, the J gene TRBJ2-7; perhaps TRBD2 as D (5 bases). The CDR3 is 15 residues long. The V end lost 3 bases, the J end lost 0 bases, and 12 bases lay between the germline ends. Looked up from germline, CDR1 is KGHSH and CDR2 is LQKENI. The CDR3 DNA follows: TGTGCCAGCTCACCTCAATGGAGGCGCTCCTACGAGCAGTACTTC. Translation: CASSPQWRRSYEQYF.

The chain carries TRBV5-1 and TRBJ2-1; 10 bases are a match to TRBD2. CDR3 length: 15 amino acids. With 1 base clipped from V and 6 bases from J, the junction kept 4 bases outside the gene matches. The germline gives CDR1 SGHRS, CDR2 YFSETQ. This CDR3 reads CASSLTLAGANEQFF. In nucleotides, the CDR3 is TGCGCCAGCAGCTTGACTCTAGCGGGAGCCAATGAGCAGTTCTTC. Variable domain in full (rest from reference TRBV5-1 and TRBJ2-1): KAGVTQTPRYLIKTRGQQVTLSCSPISGHRSVSWYQQTPGQGLQFLFEYFSETQRNKGNFPGRFSGRQFSNSRSEMNVSTLELGDSALYLCASSLTLAGANEQFFGPGTRLTVL.